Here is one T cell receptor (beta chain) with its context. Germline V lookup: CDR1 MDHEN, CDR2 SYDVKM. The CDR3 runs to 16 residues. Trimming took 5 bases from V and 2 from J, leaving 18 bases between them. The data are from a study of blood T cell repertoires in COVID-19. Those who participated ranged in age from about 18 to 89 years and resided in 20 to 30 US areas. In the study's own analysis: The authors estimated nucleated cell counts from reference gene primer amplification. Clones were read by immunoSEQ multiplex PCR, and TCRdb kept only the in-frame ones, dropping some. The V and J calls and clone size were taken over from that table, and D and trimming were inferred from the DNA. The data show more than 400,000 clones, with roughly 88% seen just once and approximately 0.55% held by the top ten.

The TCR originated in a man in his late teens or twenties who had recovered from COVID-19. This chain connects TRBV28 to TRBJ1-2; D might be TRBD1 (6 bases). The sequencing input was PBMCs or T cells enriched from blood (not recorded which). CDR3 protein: CASSLGTRNTNYGYTF. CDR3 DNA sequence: TGTGCCAGCAGTCTAGGGACAAGGAATACAAACTATGGCTACACCTTC.